The sequence of this T cell receptor beta chain was determined in a study of T cell responses to AZD1222 COVID-19 vaccine. Findings of the study overall: CD4 TCRs covered the whole spike, strongest at regions 160-218 and 743-854. Repertoires were collected only later (after the peak T cell response had occurred).

Germline assignment: CDR1 MNHEY and CDR2 SVGEGT. V lost 2 bases to trimming and J lost 4 bases; unmatched junction nucleotides: 10. The CDR3 sequence is 17 residues long. On this clone: Its antigen is undetermined.

Sequencing was performed with immunoSEQ multiplex PCR; in TCRdb, only in-frame clones are kept and a portion is missing. The sample gives tens of thousands of clones, around 86% of which show up once; under 2.5% is in the top ten. V is TRBV6-2 or TRBV6-3 and J is TRBJ2-3; the match to TRBD1 covers 9 bases. The source material was peripheral blood, sampled on day 0 of AZD1222 vaccination. This TCR was recovered from an adult in good health. The CDR3 nucleotides read TGTGCCAGCAGTTACCCCTTCCGGGACAGGGTCGCAGATACGCAGTATTTT. Translated: CASSYPFRDRVADTQYF.